These 17 T cell receptor beta chains came from one sample sequenced in a study of blood T cells in healthy people across ages (dated by TCRdb to between 2014 and 2016). The protocol used for the library was 5' RACE. The instrument was an Illumina HiSeq 2500. The second PCR ran for roughly 7 to 11 cycles and used a J-beta primer mix along with a sample-barcoded 5' primer. TCRdb ran its own pipeline on the public reads, namely fastp trimming at Q25 and MiXCR clone calling, and kept in-frame beta chains. When rows share a CDR3 protein, they turn into one entry using the most common DNA and genes. The sample contains just over 1 million distinct CDR3 sequences, under 45% of them found a single time. The ten largest account for around 18% of the sample. The specimen sequenced was blood. Receptors originate from a woman aged 60-75 years in good health.

This clonotype was recorded only once. At one boundary the junction diverges from the germline segment, which might be a read error. The chain joins TRBV24-1 to TRBJ2-3; a weak D match, TRBD2 (6 bases). The CDR3 is 15 amino acids. Germline lookup yields CDR1 KGHDR and CDR2 SFDVKD. CDR3 sequence reads: CATSDLGGSTDAQYF. The DNA for the CDR3 is TGTGCCACCAGTGATTTGGGGGGGAGCACAGATGCGCAGTATTTT.

V usage is TRBV13 and J usage is TRBJ2-5, with 10 bases matching TRBD1. The CDR3 is 15 amino acids. Per germline, CDR1 PRHDT and CDR2 FYEKMQ (reference sequence). Trimming took 5 bases from V and 9 from J; bases not matched to a gene: 12. Written as DNA, the CDR3 is TGTGCCAGCAGCCAACCGGGACAGGGGTCGGAGCCCCAGTACTTC. Translated, it gives CASSQPGQGSEPQYF.

This clonotype was seen just once. One end of the junction fails to match germline, which may point to a read error. CDR3 loop: CAGSYKTSGSGTYEQYF. As DNA, the CDR3 is TGTGCCGGCAGCTATAAGACTAGCGGGAGTGGTACCTACGAGCAGTACTTC. The chain employs TRBV7-9 and TRBJ2-7, with TRBD2 matching 12 bases. Germline V CDR1 and CDR2: SEHNR, FQNEAQ (reference sequence). CDR3 size: 17 residues.

The V call is TRBV21-1, the J call TRBJ2-7. TRBV21-1 is tagged as a pseudogene. The CDR3 consists of 16 residues. The CDR3 loop is CASSKRHQPYPYEQYF. Here the CDR3 DNA reads TGTGCCAGCAGCAAAAGACACCAACCTTATCCCTACGAGCAGTACTTC.

This clonotype was counted once. J is TRBJ2-5 and V is TRBV7-2; D not resolved. V was clipped by 2 bases and J by 11 bases, with 15 bases between them. CDR1 SGHTA and CDR2 FQGNSA come from the germline V gene. The CDR3 totals 13 residues. This CDR3 is CASSLQVLSEQYF. In nucleotides, the CDR3 is TGTGCCAGCAGCTTACAGGTCTTAAGTGAGCAGTACTTC.

This clonotype came up once. V usage is TRBV20-1 and J usage is TRBJ1-5, with unresolved D. Trimming took off 2 bases at V and 5 bases at J, with 10 bases between the two ends. The length of the CDR3 is 13 residues. The V gene's germline CDR1 is DFQATT and CDR2 SNEGSKA (reference sequence). This CDR3 reads CSARNEVYQPQHF. The CDR3, as DNA: TGCAGTGCTAGAAACGAGGTTTATCAGCCCCAGCATTTT.

This clonotype occurred a few times. The rearrangement joins TRBV11-2 to TRBJ2-7, with TRBD1 matching 10 bases. The CDR3 covers 17 residues. The junction had 11 bases not matched to a gene; V was cut back by 6 bases and J by 0 bases. CDR1 and CDR2 (germline): SGHAT, FQNNGV. CDR3 bases: TGTGCCAGCAGTGGGGGACAGGGGTCCCCGATCTCCTACGAGCAGTACTTC. As protein: CASSGGQGSPISYEQYF. Supplemented by reference TRBV11-2 and TRBJ2-7, the full variable domain reads EAGVAQSPRYKIIEKRQSVAFWCNPISGHATLYWYQQILGQGPKLLIQFQNNGVVDDSQLPKDRFSAERLKGVDSTLKIQPAKLEDSAVYLCASSGGQGSPISYEQYFGPGTRLTVT.

On this clonotype itself: Compared with germline, one end of the junction differs, possibly owing to a read error. The CDR3 DNA sequence: TGCAGTGCTGGAGAACAGGGGGCGGGTGAAAAACTGTTTTTT. This sequence encodes CSAGEQGAGEKLFF. J is TRBJ1-4 and V is TRBV20-1; 9 nucleotides line up with TRBD1. Germline V lookup: CDR1 DFQATT, CDR2 SNEGSKA (reference sequence). The CDR3 runs 14 residues.

In this sample, this clonotype turned up a few times. The CDR3 reads CASSKSGIGPDTQYF. Written as DNA, the CDR3 is TGTGCCAGCAGCAAGAGCGGGATAGGGCCAGATACGCAGTATTTT. The rearrangement links TRBV7-8 to TRBJ2-3; 7 bases are shared with TRBD2. Germline CDR1 is SGHVS and CDR2 is FQNEAQ. The junction had 9 bases not matched to a gene; V was cut back by 5 bases and J by 4 bases. This CDR3 is built from 15 residues.

The chain links TRBV27 to TRBJ1-2; 9 bases map to TRBD1. The CDR3 sequence is 18 residues long. V was pared by 2 bases and J by 4 bases, with 14 bases of the junction left unmatched. The germline gives CDR1 MNHEY, CDR2 SMNVEV (reference sequence). The CDR3 nucleotides are TGTGCCAGCAGTTTAACGGGACAGGGCCCCGGTTTCGGCTATGGCTACACCTTC. Translating gives CASSLTGQGPGFGYGYTF.

The V and J genes are TRBV11-2 and TRBJ2-1; 7 nucleotides agree with TRBD2. CDR3 length equals 16 residues. V lost 5 bases, J lost 7 bases, and 14 bases stayed unmatched. Germline CDR1 is SGHAT and CDR2 is FQNNGV. CDR3 DNA: TGTGCCAGCAGCCCCGGGTTAGCGGGTTTTCGGAATGAGCAGTTCTTC. Residues: CASSPGLAGFRNEQFF.

This clonotype was found once. The rearrangement links TRBV3-1 to TRBJ2-1; no clear D. Per the germline V gene, CDR1 is LGHDT and CDR2 is YNNKEL (reference sequence). Trimming cost V 0 bases and J 4 bases, with 10 bases left between them. This CDR3 is built from 15 residues. The CDR3 reads CASSQEPTTYNEQFF. For the CDR3, the DNA is TGTGCCAGCAGCCAAGAGCCTACGACTTACAATGAGCAGTTCTTC.

CDR3 DNA sequence: TGCAGCGTGACAGTTTCCGCGAACACCGGGGAGCTGTTTTTT. It codes for CSVTVSANTGELFF. The chain recombines TRBV29-1 with TRBJ2-2; possibly TRBD1 for D (5 bases). The CDR3 sequence is 14 residues long. Per germline, CDR1 SQVTM and CDR2 ANQGSEA. Trimming left V 6 bases short and J 0 bases short, with 11 bases between.

The V call is TRBV12-3 or TRBV12-4, the J call TRBJ2-5; D ambiguous. This CDR3 contains 12 residues. Trimming removed 2 bases at V and 5 bases at J, with 6 bases between. CDR3 in amino acids: CASSLRAETQYF. The CDR3 DNA sequence: TGTGCCAGCAGTTTAAGAGCGGAGACCCAGTACTTC.

The chain couples TRBV5-1 to TRBJ2-3; 8 nucleotides agree with TRBD2. The CDR3 is 16 amino acids. Germline-derived CDR1 and CDR2 are SGHRS and YFSETQ. Losses at the gene ends were 3 bases for V and 4 bases for J; bases not matched to a gene: 10. The CDR3: CASSCLSGSAADTQYF. DNA of the CDR3: TGCGCCAGCAGCTGCCTCAGCGGGAGTGCGGCAGATACGCAGTATTTT.

The J gene is TRBJ1-5, the V gene TRBV9; a possible D gene is TRBD1 (6 bases). This CDR3 spans 15 amino acids. The ends were cut back, 0 bases at V and 1 base at J, with 8 bases in the middle. The germline V gene encodes CDR1 SGDLS and CDR2 YYNGEE. CDR3 loop: CASSVGGTSNQPQHF. DNA of the CDR3: TGTGCCAGCAGCGTAGGGGGGACAAGCAATCAGCCCCAGCATTTT.

The chain carries TRBV6-5 and TRBJ2-1; 7 positions match TRBD2. Germline V gene lookup returns CDR1 MNHEY and CDR2 SVGAGI. The CDR3 length is 17 residues. With V trimmed by 4 bases and J by 0 bases, 9 bases remained unmatched. The CDR3 sequence: CASSFLASGTSYNEQFF. CDR3 DNA: TGTGCCAGCAGTTTTCTGGCGAGCGGGACCTCCTACAATGAGCAGTTCTTC.